The T cell receptor (beta chain) under discussion was sequenced for a study of cytotoxic CD8 clonotypes in ibrutinib-treated CLL. Study-wide findings and caveats: Public clonotypes showed up rarely, and on treatment they shrank or held steady.

The data were produced by immunoSEQ multiplex PCR, yet TCRdb's version contains in-frame clones alone and is incomplete. The table includes some 50,000 clones, approximately 60% detected once. As for this clone: Its antigen is unidentified.

V dropped 7 bases and J dropped 7 bases, with 13 bases sitting between them. CDR3 length equals 13 residues. Germline V gene data show CDR1 as MNHNS and CDR2 as SASEGT. This sequence was found in a human donor with chronic lymphocytic leukemia. The sequenced sample was PBMCs, obtained after 24 months of ibrutinib treatment. The chain uses TRBV6-1 and TRBJ2-2; D gene unclear. The CDR3 spells CASNSLWGGELFF. Here the CDR3 DNA reads TGTGCCAGCAATTCCCTTTGGGGCGGGGAGCTGTTTTTT.